The 8 T cell receptor beta chains reported below all come from one sample, sequenced in a study of blood T cell repertoires in COVID-19. Some clones are missing from TCRdb's copy, which holds only in-frame ones; the method was immunoSEQ multiplex PCR. The sample holds 250,000 to 350,000 clones, around nine tenths seen once. Sequences were obtained from peripheral blood. Source of these receptors: a woman aged 60-75 years with acute or convalescent COVID-19.

The V call is TRBV28, the J call TRBJ1-1; 9 nucleotides agree with TRBD1. The CDR3 consists of 16 residues. In germline, CDR1 is MDHEN, CDR2 SYDVKM. After removal of 6 bases from V and 0 bases from J, the junction contained 8 bases not matched to a gene. DNA for the CDR3: TGTGCCAGCAGGATCGGGACAGGGTGGGTGAACACTGAAGCTTTCTTT. This translates into CASRIGTGWVNTEAFF.

The chain carries TRBV19 and TRBJ2-5, with 9 positions matching TRBD1. The CDR3 is 14 amino acids. Germline lookup yields CDR1 LNHDA and CDR2 SQIVND (reference sequence). The junction had 8 bases not matched to a gene; V was cut back by 5 bases and J by 7 bases. The CDR3 sequence: CASSPTGGLGTQYF. The CDR3 DNA reads TGTGCCAGTAGTCCAACAGGGGGCTTAGGGACCCAGTACTTC.

The chain uses TRBV5-6 and TRBJ1-5; D gene uncertain. V lost 2 bases, J lost 4 bases, and 13 bases lay in between. Germline V gives CDR1 SGHDT, CDR2 YYEEEE. The CDR3 has 15 amino acids. The CDR3 loop is CASSLGQAGNQPQHF. The CDR3 DNA reads TGTGCCAGCAGCTTAGGTCAAGCGGGGAATCAGCCCCAGCATTTT. Filled out from reference TRBV5-6 and TRBJ1-5, the complete variable domain reads DAGVTQSPTHLIKTRGQQVTLRCSPKSGHDTVSWYQQALGQGPQFIFQYYEEEERQRGNFPDRFSGHQFPNYSSELNVNALLLGDSALYLCASSLGQAGNQPQHFGDGTRLSIL.

The chain couples TRBV3-1 (or the pseudogene TRBV3-2) to TRBJ1-2; D uncertain. V lost 5 bases to trimming and J lost 5 bases, with 12 bases between them. The CDR3 consists of 13 residues. In germline, CDR1 is LGHDT, CDR2 YNNKEL (reference sequence). The CDR3, as DNA: TGTGCCAGCAGCAAAGTACCGGGATATGGCTACACCTTC. This translates into CASSKVPGYGYTF.

The chain combines TRBV28 with TRBJ1-6; TRBD1 agrees at 9 bases. With V trimmed by 2 bases and J by 6 bases, 5 bases remained unmatched. Germline V lookup: CDR1 MDHEN, CDR2 SYDVKM. The CDR3 totals 16 residues. CDR3 loop: CASSLGGTGFNSPLHF. The CDR3 DNA is TGTGCCAGCAGTTTAGGGGGGACAGGGTTTAATTCACCCCTCCACTTT.

This chain connects TRBV24-1 to TRBJ2-1; D is undetermined. The germline CDR1 and CDR2 sequences are KGHDR and SFDVKD. The CDR3 length is 13 residues. The ends were cut back, 0 bases at V and 6 bases at J, with 5 bases in the middle. The CDR3 nucleotides read TGTGCCACCAGTGATTTGTCCGTCAATGAGCAGTTCTTC. Translated: CATSDLSVNEQFF.

This chain connects TRBV6-4 to TRBJ2-1, with D possibly being TRBD1 (6 bases). CDR1 is MRHNA and CDR2 is SNTAGT in the germline V gene. V was clipped by 6 bases and J by 10 bases, with 13 bases between them. The CDR3 length is 12 residues. CDR3 sequence: CASRGTPSEQFF. CDR3 DNA sequence: TGTGCCAGCAGGGGGACACCGTCCGAGCAGTTCTTC.

This chain joins TRBV9 and TRBJ1-6; no reliable D call. V gave up 0 bases and J gave up 7 bases, with 17 bases separating them. The CDR3 is made up of 17 amino acids. Germline loops: CDR1 SGDLS, CDR2 YYNGEE. CDR3 protein: CASSVGGGSLLNSPLHF. CDR3 coding DNA: TGTGCCAGCAGCGTAGGTGGAGGGTCTCTCCTCAATTCACCCCTCCACTTT.